The next 26 T cell receptor beta chains were all read from a single sample in a study of T cells after yellow fever vaccination. One entry per CDR3 protein results from TCRdb running MiXCR on the 5' RACE reads. The repertoire holds some 600,000 distinct CDR3 sequences, with around an eighth as singletons. Sample: PBMCs, taken on the day of the yellow fever booster vaccination. These TCRs come from a man aged 25 to 45 who received the YFV17D yellow fever vaccine.

J is TRBJ2-5 and V is TRBV7-2; D perhaps matches TRBD1 (6 bases). CDR3 size: 15 residues. Trimming cost V 5 bases and J 2 bases, with 15 bases left between them. Germline-derived CDR1 and CDR2 are SGHTA and FQGNSA. This chain's CDR3 is CASSRQDKPQETQYF. Written as DNA, the CDR3 is TGTGCCAGCAGCAGACAGGACAAGCCTCAAGAGACCCAGTACTTC. Complete variable domain (other parts from reference TRBV7-2 and TRBJ2-5): GAGVSQSPSNKVTEKGKDVELRCDPISGHTALYWYRQSLGQGLEFLIYFQGNSAPDKSGLPSDRFSAERTGGSVSTLTIQRTQQEDSAVYLCASSRQDKPQETQYFGPGTRLLVL.

Here the CDR3 DNA reads TGTGCCAGCAGCCAAAGGACTAGCGGGACCTTCTTTGTGAGCACAGATACGCAGTATTTT. Protein: CASSQRTSGTFFVSTDTQYF. This sequence joins TRBV4-2 and TRBJ2-3; TRBD2 agrees at 12 bases. Looked up from germline, CDR1 is LGHNA and CDR2 is YNFKEQ. The J segment lost 0 bases and the V segment lost 2 bases, leaving 12 bases of the junction unmatched. The CDR3 has 20 residues.

This clonotype was seen more than once but under ten times. This chain links TRBV5-4 with TRBJ2-1, with unresolved D. CDR3 size: 13 residues. Per germline, CDR1 SGHNT and CDR2 YYREEE (reference sequence). Trimming pared 1 base from V and 5 bases from J, leaving 7 bases between. CDR3 protein: CASSLSANNEQFF. CDR3 sequence (DNA): TGTGCCAGCAGCTTGTCAGCAAACAATGAGCAGTTCTTC.

The gene calls are TRBV19 and TRBJ1-2; D unclear. The CDR3 is 17 residues long. Germline V lookup: CDR1 LNHDA, CDR2 SQIVND (reference sequence). V gave up 1 base and J gave up 6 bases, with 21 bases separating them. The CDR3 protein is CASSIARSSVGADGYTF. CDR3 DNA sequence: TGTGCCAGTAGTATAGCCCGTTCCTCAGTTGGAGCTGATGGCTACACCTTC.

A few counts support this clonotype. This rearrangement joins TRBV7-6 to TRBJ1-5; TRBD1 is a possible D gene (6 bases). V lost 0 bases to trimming and J lost 6 bases, with 15 bases between them. The CDR3 is 16 amino acids. In germline, CDR1 is SGHVS, CDR2 FNYEAQ. The CDR3 loop is CASSLAAGGAGQPQHF. DNA for the CDR3: TGTGCCAGCAGCTTAGCCGCGGGGGGCGCGGGTCAGCCCCAGCATTTT.

A few counts support this clonotype. The chain is built from TRBV12-3 or TRBV12-4 and TRBJ2-3; a possible D gene is TRBD2 (6 bases). V was pared by 2 bases and J by 2 bases, with 14 bases between. This CDR3 spans 16 amino acids. The CDR3, as DNA: TGTGCCAGCAGTTTATCGGGGGTGCCCCCCACAGATACGCAGTATTTT. Translation gives CASSLSGVPPTDTQYF.

Only a few counts were recorded for this clonotype. Compared with germline, one end of the junction differs, possibly owing to a read error. The chain carries TRBV7-7 and TRBJ2-5; D remains ambiguous. CDR3 size: 15 residues. Per germline, CDR1 SSHAT and CDR2 FNYEAQ (reference sequence). CDR3 coding DNA: TGTGCTAGCAGCTTATCGAGTTCCGGGCGGGAGACCCAGTACTTC. This codes for CASSLSSSGRETQYF.

This clonotype was seen a handful of times. This chain uses TRBV30 with TRBJ2-4; no clear D gene. The CDR3 has 12 amino acids. V was shortened by 0 bases and J by 4 bases, with 4 bases between the two germline ends. Germline V CDR1 and CDR2: GTSNPN, SVGIG (reference sequence). CDR3 protein: CAWSVLKNIQYF. The DNA for the CDR3 is TGTGCCTGGAGTGTATTGAAAAACATTCAGTACTTC.

This clonotype was seen only a few times. This rearrangement joins TRBV15 to TRBJ2-1, with 9 positions matching TRBD2. The germline CDR1 and CDR2 sequences are LNHNV and YYDKDF (reference sequence). V gave up 1 base and J gave up 6 bases; unmatched junction bases: 4. There are 15 residues in the CDR3. CDR3 sequence: CATSRALAGLNEQFF. The DNA for the CDR3 is TGTGCCACCAGCAGAGCCCTAGCGGGGCTCAATGAGCAGTTCTTC. Full variable domain (outside the CDR3, taken from reference TRBV15 and TRBJ2-1): DAMVIQNPRYQVTQFGKPVTLSCSQTLNHNVMYWYQQKSSQAPKLLFHYYDKDFNNEADTPDNFQSRRPNTSFCFLDIRSPGLGDTAMYLCATSRALAGLNEQFFGPGTRLTVL.

This clonotype was seen only a few times. The chain uses TRBV24-1 and TRBJ2-1; 7 bases align to TRBD1. This CDR3 contains 17 residues. V was pared by 4 bases and J by 4 bases, with 12 bases of the junction left unmatched. Germline assignment: CDR1 KGHDR and CDR2 SFDVKD. This CDR3 reads CATSEADFSGGYNEQFF. The CDR3 DNA sequence: TGTGCCACCAGTGAGGCAGACTTCTCAGGGGGATACAATGAGCAGTTCTTC.

This rearrangement joins TRBV12-3 or TRBV12-4 to TRBJ1-1, with a tentative D call TRBD1 (5 bases). This CDR3 is 16 amino acids long. Between the trimmed V and J ends, which lost 8 bases and 6 bases, there was a span of 25 bases. The CDR3 DNA is TGTGCCAGCGGGCTAGATCTGGGGTATGGGACCTCTGAAGCTTTCTTT. It is translated as CASGLDLGYGTSEAFF.

This clonotype was seen ten or more times. The chain carries TRBV18 and TRBJ2-7; the D gene is possibly TRBD1 (5 bases). The CDR3 is 12 amino acids. Looked up from germline, CDR1 is KGHSH and CDR2 is LQKENI. Trimming removed 3 bases at V and 5 bases at J, with 8 bases between. The CDR3 DNA sequence: TGTGCCAGCTCACCCTCAGGGAACGAGCAGTACTTC. It encodes CASSPSGNEQYF.

This clonotype was found many times. J is TRBJ1-5 and V is TRBV20-1; D unclear. Trimming pared 3 bases from V and 7 bases from J, leaving 10 bases between. The CDR3 sequence is 12 residues long. Per germline, CDR1 DFQATT and CDR2 SNEGSKA (reference sequence). CDR3 sequence: CSASLSGQPQHF. The CDR3 DNA reads TGCAGTGCTAGTTTAAGCGGGCAGCCCCAGCATTTT.

The sample holds many counts of this clonotype. V and J are TRBV14 and TRBJ2-1; D is undetermined. Per the germline V gene, CDR1 is SGHDN and CDR2 is FVKESK. V lost 4 bases and J 12 bases, leaving 13 bases between the germline ends. This CDR3 is built from 12 residues. The CDR3 DNA is TGTGCCAGCAGCCCCGGCCCTCATGGGCAGTTCTTC. Its translation is CASSPGPHGQFF.

This clonotype was observed at least ten times. A junction end diverges from the germline sequence, so it may reflect a read error. This rearrangement joins TRBV20-1 to TRBJ2-1; D is ambiguous. The CDR3 has 14 amino acids. Germline assignment: CDR1 DFQATT and CDR2 SNEGSKA (reference sequence). This CDR3 reads CSAGDGSTYNEQFF. The CDR3, as DNA: TGCAGTGCTGGAGATGGTTCGACCTACAATGAGCAGTTCTTC.

This chain links TRBV20-1 with TRBJ2-6; D remains ambiguous. Trimming took 3 bases from V and 0 from J, leaving 9 bases between them. Germline CDR1 is DFQATT and CDR2 is SNEGSKA (reference sequence). CDR3 length equals 15 residues. CDR3: CSASKRTSGANVLTF. DNA of the CDR3: TGCAGTGCTAGCAAAAGGACCTCTGGGGCCAACGTCCTGACTTTC.

The chain carries TRBV18 and TRBJ1-1; the D gene is possibly TRBD1 (6 bases). The CDR3 sequence is 13 residues long. The V end was cut by 6 bases, the J end by 1 base, with 9 bases between. CDR1 is KGHSH and CDR2 is LQKENI in the germline V gene. The CDR3 is CASSGQKNTEAFF. For the CDR3, the DNA is TGTGCCAGCTCTGGACAGAAGAACACTGAAGCTTTCTTT.

This chain uses TRBV10-3 with TRBJ1-5; maybe TRBD1 (5 bases). The CDR3 has 14 residues. Trimming left V 4 bases short and J 0 bases short, with 7 bases between. Germline assignment: CDR1 ENHRY and CDR2 SYGVKD. CDR3 bases: TGTGCCATCAGTGTAGACAGTAGCAATCAGCCCCAGCATTTT. It encodes CAISVDSSNQPQHF.

This sequence joins TRBV5-1 and TRBJ2-3; D may be TRBD1 or TRBD2 (5 bases each). CDR3 length: 15 amino acids. Germline V gene data show CDR1 as SGHRS and CDR2 as YFSETQ. The germline V and J ends were trimmed by 4 bases and 2 bases, with 14 bases remaining between them. DNA of the CDR3: TGCGCCAGCAGCGTCGGGACCACGGTCACAGATACGCAGTATTTT. Its protein is CASSVGTTVTDTQYF.

In its sample, this clonotype was seen a few times. The chain carries TRBV4-3 and TRBJ2-3; the D gene is possibly TRBD2 (6 bases). Germline V CDR1 and CDR2: LGHNA, YSLEER. The CDR3 has 14 amino acids. The ends were cut back, 4 bases at V and 9 bases at J, with 17 bases in the middle. CDR3 sequence reads: CASSPSGTHVTQYF. For the CDR3, the DNA is TGCGCCAGCAGCCCTTCCGGGACTCATGTGACGCAGTATTTT.

The chain uses TRBV9 and TRBJ2-7, with TRBD1 matching 10 bases. Germline-derived CDR1 and CDR2 are SGDLS and YYNGEE. With V trimmed by 5 bases and J by 6 bases, 8 bases remained unmatched. The CDR3 runs to 14 residues. As DNA, the CDR3 is TGTGCCAGCAGTGCGGGACAGGGGCCTCGCGAGCAGTACTTC. Its translation is CASSAGQGPREQYF. The variable domain in full, with the rest retrieved from reference TRBV9 and TRBJ2-7, is DSGVTQTPKHLITATGQRVTLRCSPRSGDLSVYWYQQSLDQGLQFLIQYYNGEERAKGNILERFSAQQFPDLHSELNLSSLELGDSALYFCASSAGQGPREQYFGPGTRLTVT.

V gene TRBV12-3 or TRBV12-4 combines with J gene TRBJ2-1, with a possible D match to TRBD2 (6 bases). Trimming removed 6 bases from V and 2 bases from J, with 11 bases in between. The CDR3 has 14 residues. In DNA, the CDR3 is TGTGCCAGCAGAACGGGAGCGACCTACAATGAGCAGTTCTTC. Amino acids: CASRTGATYNEQFF.

The rearrangement joins TRBV5-4 to TRBJ2-7; 9 nucleotides line up with TRBD1. The CDR3 consists of 15 residues. V was pared by 2 bases and J by 4 bases, with 7 bases of the junction left unmatched. The V gene's germline CDR1 is SGHNT and CDR2 YYREEE (reference sequence). DNA for the CDR3: TGTGCCAGCAGCTTACCGGACAGGGGACGGTACGAGCAGTACTTC. It is translated as CASSLPDRGRYEQYF.

The V gene is TRBV5-4, the J gene TRBJ2-3, with a weak D call TRBD2 (6 bases). Germline V gene lookup returns CDR1 SGHNT and CDR2 YYREEE (reference sequence). V dropped 4 bases and J dropped 2 bases, with 17 bases sitting between them. This CDR3 comprises 16 residues. The CDR3 spells CASSPGERDYTDTQYF. CDR3 coding DNA: TGTGCCAGCAGCCCGGGGGAGCGCGACTACACAGATACGCAGTATTTT.

On this clonotype: Germline and junction disagree at one end, which may indicate a read error. V and J are TRBV7-7 and TRBJ2-3; the D gene is possibly TRBD2 (5 bases). Per germline, CDR1 SSHAT and CDR2 FNYEAQ (reference sequence). The CDR3 length is 14 residues. DNA of the CDR3: TGTGCTAGCAGCTCCTCGAGGACTGCAGATACGCAGTATTTT. Encoded protein: CASSSSRTADTQYF.

The genes are TRBV29-1 and TRBJ2-7; the match to TRBD2 covers 10 bases. The V gene's germline CDR1 is SQVTM and CDR2 ANQGSEA. This CDR3 region has 14 residues. The V segment lost 4 bases and the J segment 5 bases; nucleotides outside the gene matches: 8. CDR3: CSVVRLAGVDEQYF. The CDR3 bases are TGCAGCGTTGTTAGGCTAGCGGGAGTGGACGAGCAGTACTTC.